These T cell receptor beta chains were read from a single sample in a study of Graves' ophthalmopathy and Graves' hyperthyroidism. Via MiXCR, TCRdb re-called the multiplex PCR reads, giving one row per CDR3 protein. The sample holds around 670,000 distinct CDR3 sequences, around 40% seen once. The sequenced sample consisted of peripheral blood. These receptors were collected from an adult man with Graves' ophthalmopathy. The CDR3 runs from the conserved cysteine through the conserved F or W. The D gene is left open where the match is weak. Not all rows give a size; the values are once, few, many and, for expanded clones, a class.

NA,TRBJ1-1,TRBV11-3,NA,CASSVSTGSGAFF,TGTGCCAGCAGCGTGTCAACAGGGTCGGGGGCTTTCTTT
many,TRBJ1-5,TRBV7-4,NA,CASFEGRLTGQPQHF,TGTGCCAGCTTCGAGGGACGTCTCACAGGGCAGCCCCAGCATTTT
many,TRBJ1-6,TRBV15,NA,CATSRDASSYNSPLHF,TGTGCCACCAGCAGAGACGCAAGCTCCTATAATTCACCCCTCCACTTT
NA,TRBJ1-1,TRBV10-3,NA,CAISETGNLNTEAFF,TGTGCCATCAGTGAGACAGGGAATCTGAACACTGAAGCTTTCTTT
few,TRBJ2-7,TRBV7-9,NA,CASSLAQGPDEQYF,TGTGCCAGCAGCCTGGCCCAGGGGCCAGACGAGCAGTACTTC
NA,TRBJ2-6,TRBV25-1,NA,CASSTGSSGANVLTF,TGTGCCAGCAGTACAGGGTCCTCTGGGGCCAACGTCCTGACTTTC
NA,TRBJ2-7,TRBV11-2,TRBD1,CASSPLPGTGKGYEQYF,TGTGCCAGCAGCCCTTTGCCCGGGACAGGGAAAGGCTACGAGCAGTACTTC
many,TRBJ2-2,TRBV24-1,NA,CATSDSVRVEDTGELFF,TGTGCCACCAGTGATTCAGTGAGGGTTGAGGACACCGGGGAGCTGTTTTTT
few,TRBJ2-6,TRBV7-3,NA,CASSSQGVRHSFSSGANVLTF,TGTGCCAGCAGCTCCCAAGGGGTTCGCCACTCCTTCAGCTCTGGGGCCAACGTCCTGACTTTC
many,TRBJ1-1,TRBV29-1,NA,CSVNIPGGSNTEAFF,TGCAGCGTTAACATCCCGGGCGGGAGTAACACTGAAGCTTTCTTT
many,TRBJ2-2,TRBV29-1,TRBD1,CSVGDRNTGELFF,TGCAGCGTCGGGGACAGAAACACCGGGGAGCTGTTTTTT
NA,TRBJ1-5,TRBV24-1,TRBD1,CATSGRTGGFQPQHF,TGTGCCACCAGCGGGAGGACAGGGGGTTTCCAGCCCCAGCATTTT
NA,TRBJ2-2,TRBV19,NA,CASRTHNTDTGELFF,TGTGCCAGTAGGACTCACAACACAGACACCGGGGAGCTGTTTTTT
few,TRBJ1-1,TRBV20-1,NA,CSAPGRDTEAFF,TGCAGTGCTCCCGGACGGGACACTGAAGCTTTCTTT
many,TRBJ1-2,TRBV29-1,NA,CSVAVGRGNYGYTF,TGCAGCGTTGCCGTCGGAAGGGGGAACTATGGCTACACCTTC
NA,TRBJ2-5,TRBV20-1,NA,CSARGTGTQAVQETQYF,TGCAGTGCTAGAGGAACCGGGACTCAAGCTGTCCAAGAGACCCAGTACTTC
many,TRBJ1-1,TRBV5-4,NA,CASSGVTTEAFF,TGTGCCAGCAGCGGGGTTACGACTGAAGCTTTCTTT
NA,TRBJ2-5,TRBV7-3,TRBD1,CASSLTGVVATQYF,TGTGCCAGCAGCCTTACAGGGGTTGTGGCGACCCAGTACTTC
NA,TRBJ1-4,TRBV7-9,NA,CASSPVHPGKLFF,TGTGCCAGCAGCCCCGTGCATCCAGGAAAACTGTTTTTT
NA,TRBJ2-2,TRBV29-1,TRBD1,CSAHRGKNTGELFF,TGCAGCGCCCACAGGGGCAAGAACACCGGGGAGCTGTTTTTT
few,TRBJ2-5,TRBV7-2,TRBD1,CASSQIGQGVETQYF,TGTGCCAGCAGCCAAATAGGACAGGGGGTAGAGACCCAGTACTTC
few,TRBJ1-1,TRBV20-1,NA,CSARDNTKGGNTEAFF,TGCAGTGCTAGAGATAATACGAAAGGGGGGAACACTGAAGCTTTCTTT
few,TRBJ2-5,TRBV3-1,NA,CASSQDRGTEQETQYF,TGTGCCAGCAGCCAAGACCGCGGGACGGAGCAAGAGACCCAGTACTTC
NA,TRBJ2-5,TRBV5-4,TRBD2,CASSRKPPGGQETQYF,TGTGCCAGCAGCCGTAAGCCCCCCGGGGGGCAAGAGACCCAGTACTTC
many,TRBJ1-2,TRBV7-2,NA,CASSSSRYGYTF,TGTGCCAGCAGCTCCAGCCGGTATGGCTACACCTTC
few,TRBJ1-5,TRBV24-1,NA,CASSKQGGVLQPQHF,TGTGCCAGCAGTAAACAGGGTGGGGTTCTCCAGCCCCAGCATTTT
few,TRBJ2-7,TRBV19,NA,CASSRAASYGQYF,TGTGCCAGTAGCAGAGCTGCCTCCTACGGGCAGTACTTC
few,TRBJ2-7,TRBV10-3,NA,CASRENGGEQYF,TGTGCCAGCAGGGAAAATGGGGGCGAGCAGTACTTC
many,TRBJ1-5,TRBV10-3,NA,CAISVGGSNQPQHF,TGTGCCATCAGTGTGGGGGGCAGCAATCAGCCCCAGCATTTT
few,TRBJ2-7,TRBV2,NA,CASKDSKLYEQYF,TGTGCCAGCAAGGACAGCAAACTCTACGAGCAGTACTTC
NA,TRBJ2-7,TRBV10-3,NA,CASSPRFSYEQYF,TGTGCCAGCAGTCCCCGGTTCTCCTACGAGCAGTACTTC
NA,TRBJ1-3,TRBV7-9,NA,CASGGESGNTIYF,TGTGCTAGTGGTGGGGAGTCTGGAAACACCATATATTTT
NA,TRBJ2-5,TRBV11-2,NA,CASSLGAWDQYF,TGTGCCAGCAGCTTAGGCGCCTGGGACCAGTACTTC
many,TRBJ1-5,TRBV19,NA,CASCTSGYSNQPQHF,TGTGCCAGTTGTACCAGCGGGTATAGCAATCAGCCCCAGCATTTT
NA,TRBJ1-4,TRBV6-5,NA,CASSFSTYSEKLFF,TGTGCCAGCAGTTTTTCGACGTATAGTGAAAAACTGTTTTTT
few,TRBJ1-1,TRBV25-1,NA,CASEREGTEAFF,TGTGCCAGCGAGAGGGAGGGCACTGAAGCTTTCTTT
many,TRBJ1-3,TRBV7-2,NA,CASSLDRRQIYF,TGTGCCAGCAGCTTAGACCGCCGCCAAATATATTTT
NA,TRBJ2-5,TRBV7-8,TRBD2,CASSLELARAGETQYF,TGTGCCAGCAGCTTAGAACTAGCGAGGGCGGGGGAGACCCAGTACTTC
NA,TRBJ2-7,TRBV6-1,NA,CASTEPGALFYEQYF,TGTGCCAGCACCGAGCCAGGGGCGCTTTTCTACGAGCAGTACTTC
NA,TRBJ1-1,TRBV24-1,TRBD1,CAASDPGTGGLNTEAFF,TGTGCCGCCAGTGACCCAGGGACAGGGGGCTTGAACACTGAAGCTTTCTTT
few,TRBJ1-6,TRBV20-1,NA,CSASKWGQAGSPLHF,TGCAGTGCTAGCAAGTGGGGGCAGGCAGGTTCACCCCTCCACTTT
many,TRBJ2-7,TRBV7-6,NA,CASSLGGVDEQYF,TGTGCCAGCAGCCTAGGGGGAGTGGACGAGCAGTACTTC
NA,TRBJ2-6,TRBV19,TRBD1,CASKRGQGATGANVLTF,TGTGCCAGTAAGCGAGGACAGGGGGCGACTGGGGCCAACGTCCTGACTTTC
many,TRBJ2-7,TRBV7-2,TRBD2,CASSVTSGGSYEQYF,TGTGCCAGCAGCGTTACTAGCGGGGGTTCCTACGAGCAGTACTTC
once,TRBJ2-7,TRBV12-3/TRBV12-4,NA,CASSFSPRAYEQYF,TGTGCCAGCAGTTTTTCCCCCAGGGCCTACGAGCAGTACTTC